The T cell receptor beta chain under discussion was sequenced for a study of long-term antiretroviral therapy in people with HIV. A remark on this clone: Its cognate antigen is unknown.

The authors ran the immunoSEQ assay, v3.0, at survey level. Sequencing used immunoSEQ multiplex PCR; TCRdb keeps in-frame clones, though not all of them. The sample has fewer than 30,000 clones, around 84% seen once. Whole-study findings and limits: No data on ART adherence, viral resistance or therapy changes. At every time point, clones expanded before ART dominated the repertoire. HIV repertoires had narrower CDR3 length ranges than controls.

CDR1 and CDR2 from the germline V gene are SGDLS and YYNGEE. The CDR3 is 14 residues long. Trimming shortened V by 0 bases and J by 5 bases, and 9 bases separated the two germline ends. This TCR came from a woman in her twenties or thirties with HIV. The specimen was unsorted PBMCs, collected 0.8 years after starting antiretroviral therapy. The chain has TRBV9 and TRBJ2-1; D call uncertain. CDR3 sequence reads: CASSVEGRNNEQFF. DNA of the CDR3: TGTGCCAGCAGCGTAGAGGGCAGGAACAATGAGCAGTTCTTC. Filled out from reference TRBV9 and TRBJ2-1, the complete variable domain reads DSGVTQTPKHLITATGQRVTLRCSPRSGDLSVYWYQQSLDQGLQFLIQYYNGEERAKGNILERFSAQQFPDLHSELNLSSLELGDSALYFCASSVEGRNNEQFFGPGTRLTVL.